This TCR beta chain comes out of a study of beta chain features in type 1 diabetes. General study points: The study found that naive, central memory and Treg TCRB repertoires appeared more similar in patients than in healthy donors. For Type 1 diabetes patients, all four CD4+ subsets carried TCRB CDR3s that were moderately but significantly shorter. Any HLA type influence on TCRB rearrangement was left unresolved here.

This clone occurred a few times. What it recognizes is unknown. Reverse transcription of all isolated RNA meant that expressed TCRB transcripts were sequenced. Produced via immunoSEQ multiplex PCR; TCRdb's table is partial and in-frame only. The data show roughly 340,000 clones, roughly 12% seen once. Donors contributed one heparinised blood draw apiece, averaging about 110 mL. This CDR3 has 15 residues. In germline, CDR1 is PRHDT, CDR2 FYEKMQ (reference sequence). V dropped 5 bases and J dropped 5; count of bases not matched to a gene: 9. This chain connects TRBV13 to TRBJ1-5, with 7 bases identical to TRBD1. The receptor's source is a woman aged 18 to 35 with type 1 diabetes. Sequenced sample: naive CD4+ T cells from blood. In nucleotides, the CDR3 is TGTGCCAGCAGCCAGGGACAGCGACGGGATCAGCCCCAGCATTTT. Protein sequence: CASSQGQRRDQPQHF.